The clone carrying this TCR beta chain was counted many times. Specified time point: newly diagnosed GD, antithyroid drugs for less than 3 months. TCR sequences were obtained from RNA taken from PBMCs. The data stem from a study of regulatory T cells in long-lasting Graves disease. CDR3 regions were amplified by Arm-PCR using iRepertoire HTBI primers to build TCR beta libraries. One entry per CDR3 protein results from TCRdb running MiXCR on the multiplex PCR reads. The table has 410,000 or so distinct CDR3 sequences, 15% seen once. Germline assignment: CDR1 SNHLY and CDR2 FYNNEI. The V end lost 5 bases, the J end lost 1 base, and 5 bases lay between the germline ends. The CDR3 length is 12 residues. The same data also went into a second study, on T cells in Graves' hyperthyroidism and ophthalmopathy.

This clonotype was obtained from a woman aged 30 to 39 with Graves disease. This specimen was peripheral blood mononuclear cells (PBMCs), taken at new diagnosis, from a patient treated with antithyroid drugs. The chain links TRBV2 to TRBJ1-2; D unclear. The CDR3 is CASSSLNYGYTF. The CDR3 DNA reads as TGTGCCAGCAGTTCCCTTAACTATGGCTACACCTTC. The full variable domain, completed using reference TRBV2 and TRBJ1-2, is EPEVTQTPSHQVTQMGQEVILRCVPISNHLYFYWYRQILGQKVEFLVSFYNNEISEKSEIFDDQFSVERPDGSNFTLKIRSTKLEDSAMYFCASSSLNYGYTFGSGTRLTVV.